Here is one TCR delta chain with its context. TCRdb made new clone calls on the RT-PCR reads using CATT. This table has under 700 delta-chain clones, approximately 59% appearing once. These data are taken from a study of gamma-delta T cells after stem cell transplantation. The clonotype originates from a human donor. It is not recorded whose cells these are; they may come from a transplant donor. Source material: gamma-delta T cells.

CDR3: CACEQLGGTVPWDTRQMFF. The CDR3 nucleotides read TGTGCCTGTGAACAACTGGGGGGTACGGTCCCCTGGGACACCCGACAGATGTTTTTC. V and J are TRDV2 and TRDJ3; 8 bases match TRDD3. The CDR3 length is 19 residues. In germline, CDR1 is GEAIGNYY, CDR2 EKD. V gave up 4 bases and J gave up 2 bases; unmatched junction bases: 12.